This T cell receptor beta chain is from a study of blood T cell repertoires in COVID-19. Study-level information: The analysed material was cDNA or gDNA that came from T cells, B-cell-depleted T cells, or PBMCs.

V lost 10 bases, J lost 5 bases, and 4 bases stayed unmatched. This CDR3 contains 11 residues. Germline values: CDR1 MNHEY, CDR2 SMNVEV (reference sequence). In this sample, this clone turned up once. As originally analysed: Scientists estimated how many nucleated cells there were by amplifying reference gene primers. Libraries were prepared by immunoSEQ multiplex PCR; TCRdb keeps only in-frame clonotypes and omits some of them. The V and J calls and clone size come from that table; D and trimming were worked out from the DNA. The data show 430,000 or so clones, about 90% seen once. This chain uses TRBV27 with TRBJ2-5; 7 nucleotides agree with TRBD1. The sequencing sample was made of peripheral blood. The receptor's source is a man between 18 and 35 years old with COVID-19, enrolled during active disease. The CDR3 sequence: CATSQGETQYF. The CDR3 nucleotides are TGTGCCACCTCACAGGGGGAGACCCAGTACTTC.